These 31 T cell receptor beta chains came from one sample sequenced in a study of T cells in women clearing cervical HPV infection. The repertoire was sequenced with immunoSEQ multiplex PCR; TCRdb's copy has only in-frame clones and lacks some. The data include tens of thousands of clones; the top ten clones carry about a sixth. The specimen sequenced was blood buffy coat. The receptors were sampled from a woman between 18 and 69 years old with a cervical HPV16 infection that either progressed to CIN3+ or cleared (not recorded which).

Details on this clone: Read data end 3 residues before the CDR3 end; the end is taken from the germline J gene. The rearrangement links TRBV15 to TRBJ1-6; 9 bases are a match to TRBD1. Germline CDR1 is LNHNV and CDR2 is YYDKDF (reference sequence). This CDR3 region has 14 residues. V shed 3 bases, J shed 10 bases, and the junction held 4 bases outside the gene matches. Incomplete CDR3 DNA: TGTGCCACCAGCAGCAGGACAGGGGACTCACCC. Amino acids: CATSSRTGDSP. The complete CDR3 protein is CATSSRTGDSPLHF.

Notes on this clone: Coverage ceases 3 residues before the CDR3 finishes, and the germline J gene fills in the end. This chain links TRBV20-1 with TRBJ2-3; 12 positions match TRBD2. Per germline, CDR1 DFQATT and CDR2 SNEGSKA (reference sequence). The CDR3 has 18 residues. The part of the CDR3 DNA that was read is TGCAGTGCTAGATATCTGGGAGGGGCTAGCGGGAGGGGAGAGACG. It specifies CSARYLGGASGRGET. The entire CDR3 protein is CSARYLGGASGRGETQYF.

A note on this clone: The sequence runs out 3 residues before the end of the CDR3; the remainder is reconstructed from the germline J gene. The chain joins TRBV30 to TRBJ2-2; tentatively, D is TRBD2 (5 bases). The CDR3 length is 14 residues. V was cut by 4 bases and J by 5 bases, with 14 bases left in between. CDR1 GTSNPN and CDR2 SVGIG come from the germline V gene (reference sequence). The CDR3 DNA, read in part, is TGTGCCTGGAATCGGGGAGCGCCTACCGGGGAG. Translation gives CAWNRGAPTGE. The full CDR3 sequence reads CAWNRGAPTGELFF.

CDR3 DNA, as far as it was read: TGTGCCAGTGCGAGACTAGCGGGGGCAAATGAG. Its translation: CASARLAGANE. The entire CDR3 protein reads CASARLAGANEQFF. This rearrangement joins TRBV19 to TRBJ2-1; TRBD2 matches at 12 bases. The CDR3 goes on 3 residues after the read ends, and that part is filled in from the germline J gene. CDR3 length equals 14 residues. The junction had 6 bases not matched to a gene; V was cut back by 8 bases and J by 7 bases. CDR1 is LNHDA, CDR2 SQIVND, per germline (reference sequence). The entire variable domain, with the rest obtained from reference TRBV19 and TRBJ2-1, is as follows: DGGITQSPKYLFRKEGQNVTLSCEQNLNHDAMYWYRQDPGQGLRLIYYSQIVNDFQKGDIAEGYSVSREKKESFPLTVTSAQKNPTAFYLCASARLAGANEQFFGPGTRLTVL.

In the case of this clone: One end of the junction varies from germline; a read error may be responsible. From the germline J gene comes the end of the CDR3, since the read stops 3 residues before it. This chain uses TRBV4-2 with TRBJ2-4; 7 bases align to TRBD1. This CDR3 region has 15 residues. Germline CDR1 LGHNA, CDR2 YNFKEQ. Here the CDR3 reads CASSQDRVGKNIQYF. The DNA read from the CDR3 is TGCGCCAGCAGCCAAGACAGGGTGGGCAAAAACATT.

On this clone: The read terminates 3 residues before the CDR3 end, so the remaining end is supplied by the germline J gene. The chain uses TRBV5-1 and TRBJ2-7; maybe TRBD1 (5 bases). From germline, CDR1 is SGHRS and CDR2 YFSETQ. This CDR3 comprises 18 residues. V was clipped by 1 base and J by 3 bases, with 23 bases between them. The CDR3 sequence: CASSLLMGRAGEHYEQYF. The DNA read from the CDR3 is TGCGCCAGCAGCTTGTTGATGGGCAGGGCAGGAGAACACTACGAG.

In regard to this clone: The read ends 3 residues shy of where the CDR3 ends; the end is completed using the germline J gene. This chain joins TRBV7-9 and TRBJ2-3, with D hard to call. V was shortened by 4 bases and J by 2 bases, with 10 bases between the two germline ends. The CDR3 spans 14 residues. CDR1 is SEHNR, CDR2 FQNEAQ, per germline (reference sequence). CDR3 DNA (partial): TGTGCCAGCAGCTCCGGGTTATCCACAGATACG. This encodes CASSSGLSTDT. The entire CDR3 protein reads CASSSGLSTDTQYF.

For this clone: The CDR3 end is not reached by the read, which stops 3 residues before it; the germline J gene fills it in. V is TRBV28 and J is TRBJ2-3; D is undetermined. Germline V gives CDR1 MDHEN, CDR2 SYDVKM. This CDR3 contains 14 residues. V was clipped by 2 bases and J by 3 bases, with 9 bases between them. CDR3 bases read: TGTGCCAGCAGTTTAGGGCGTTCGACAGATACG. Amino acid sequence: CASSLGRSTDT. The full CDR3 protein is CASSLGRSTDTQYF.

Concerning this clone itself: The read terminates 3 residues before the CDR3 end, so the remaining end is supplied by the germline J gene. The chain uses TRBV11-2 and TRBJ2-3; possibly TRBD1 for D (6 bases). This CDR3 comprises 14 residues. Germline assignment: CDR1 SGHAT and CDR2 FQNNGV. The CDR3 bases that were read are TGTGCCAGCAGCCCAGTACAGGGAAGCGAGACG. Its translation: CASSPVQGSET. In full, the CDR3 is CASSPVQGSETQYF. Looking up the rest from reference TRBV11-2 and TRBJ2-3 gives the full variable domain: EAGVAQSPRYKIIEKRQSVAFWCNPISGHATLYWYQQILGQGPKLLIQFQNNGVVDDSQLPKDRFSAERLKGVDSTLKIQPAKLEDSAVYLCASSPVQGSETQYFGPGTRLTVL.

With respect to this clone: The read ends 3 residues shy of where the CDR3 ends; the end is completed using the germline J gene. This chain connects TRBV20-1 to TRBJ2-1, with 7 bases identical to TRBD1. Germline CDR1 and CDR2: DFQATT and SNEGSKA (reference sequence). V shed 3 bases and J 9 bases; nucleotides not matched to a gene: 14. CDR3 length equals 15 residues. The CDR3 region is CSASPGQDFFSEQFF. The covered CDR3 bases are TGCAGTGCTAGCCCCGGACAGGATTTTTTTTCTGAG.

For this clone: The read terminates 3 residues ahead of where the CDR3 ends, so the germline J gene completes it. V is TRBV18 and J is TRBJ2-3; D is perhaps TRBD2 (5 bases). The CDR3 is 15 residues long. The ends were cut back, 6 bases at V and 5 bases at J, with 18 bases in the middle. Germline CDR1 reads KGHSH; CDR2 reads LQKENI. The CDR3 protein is CASSRMDSPLDTQYF. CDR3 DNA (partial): TGTGCCAGCTCGCGCATGGACTCTCCCTTAGATACG.

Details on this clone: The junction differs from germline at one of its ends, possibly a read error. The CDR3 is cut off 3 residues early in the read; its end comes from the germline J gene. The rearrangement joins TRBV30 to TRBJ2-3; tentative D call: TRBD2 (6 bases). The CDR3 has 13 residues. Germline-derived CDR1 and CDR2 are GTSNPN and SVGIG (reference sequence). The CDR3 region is CPWAPTSLETQYF. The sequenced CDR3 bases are TGTCCCTGGGCTCCGACTAGTTTGGAGACG.

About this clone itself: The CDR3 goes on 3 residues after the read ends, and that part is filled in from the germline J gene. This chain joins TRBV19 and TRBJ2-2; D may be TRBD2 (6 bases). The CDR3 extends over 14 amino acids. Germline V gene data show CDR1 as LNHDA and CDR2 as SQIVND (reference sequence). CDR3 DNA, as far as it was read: TGTGCCAGTGGGGGGAGAAGGGCTAATTCACCG. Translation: CASGGRRANSP. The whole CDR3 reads CASGGRRANSPLFF. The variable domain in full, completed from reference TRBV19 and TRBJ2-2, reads DGGITQSPKYLFRKEGQNVTLSCEQNLNHDAMYWYRQDPGQGLRLIYYSQIVNDFQKGDIAEGYSVSREKKESFPLTVTSAQKNPTAFYLCASGGRRANSPLFFGEGSRLTVL.

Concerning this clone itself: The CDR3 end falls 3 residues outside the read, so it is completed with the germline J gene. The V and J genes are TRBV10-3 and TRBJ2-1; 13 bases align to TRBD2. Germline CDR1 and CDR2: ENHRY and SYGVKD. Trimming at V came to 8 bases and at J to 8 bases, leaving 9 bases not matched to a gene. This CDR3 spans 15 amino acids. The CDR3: CAIRGGTSGTDEQFF. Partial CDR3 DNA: TGTGCCATCCGGGGTGGGACTAGCGGGACGGATGAG.

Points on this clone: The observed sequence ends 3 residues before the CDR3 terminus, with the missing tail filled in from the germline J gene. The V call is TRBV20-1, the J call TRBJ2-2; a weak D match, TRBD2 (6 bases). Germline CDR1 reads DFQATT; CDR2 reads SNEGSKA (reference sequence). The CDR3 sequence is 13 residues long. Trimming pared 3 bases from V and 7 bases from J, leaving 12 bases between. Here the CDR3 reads CSARGGTNGELFF. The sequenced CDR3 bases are TGCAGTGCTAGGGGGGGAACTAACGGGGAG.

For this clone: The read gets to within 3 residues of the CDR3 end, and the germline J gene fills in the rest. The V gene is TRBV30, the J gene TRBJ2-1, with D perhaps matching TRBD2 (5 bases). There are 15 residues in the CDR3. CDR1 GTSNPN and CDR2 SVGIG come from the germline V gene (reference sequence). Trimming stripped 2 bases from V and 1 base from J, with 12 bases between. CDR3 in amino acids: CAWSTLGVSYNEQFF. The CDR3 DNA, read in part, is TGTGCCTGGAGTACCCTCGGGGTGTCCTACAATGAG.

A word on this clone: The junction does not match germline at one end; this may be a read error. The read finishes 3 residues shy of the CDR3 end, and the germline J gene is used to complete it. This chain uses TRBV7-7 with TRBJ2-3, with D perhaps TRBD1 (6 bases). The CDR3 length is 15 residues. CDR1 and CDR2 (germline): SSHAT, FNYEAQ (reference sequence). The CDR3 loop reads CASSFSTGLQETQYF. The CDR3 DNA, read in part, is TGTGCTAGCAGCTTTTCGACAGGACTGCAAGAGACG.

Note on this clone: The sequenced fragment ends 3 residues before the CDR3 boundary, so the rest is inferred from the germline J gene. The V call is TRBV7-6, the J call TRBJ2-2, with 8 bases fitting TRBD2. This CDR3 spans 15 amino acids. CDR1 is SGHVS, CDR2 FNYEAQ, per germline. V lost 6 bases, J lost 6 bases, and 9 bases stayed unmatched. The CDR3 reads CASSRTSSGAGELFF. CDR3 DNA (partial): TGTGCCAGCAGTCGGACTAGCTCCGGGGCCGGGGAG.

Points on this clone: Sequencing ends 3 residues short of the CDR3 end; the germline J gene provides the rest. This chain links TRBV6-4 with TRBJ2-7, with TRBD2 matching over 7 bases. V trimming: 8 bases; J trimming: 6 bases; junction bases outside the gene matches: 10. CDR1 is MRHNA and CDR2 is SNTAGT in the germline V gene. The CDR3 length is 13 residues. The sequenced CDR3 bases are TGTGCCAGCCCCGGGACTAACTGGAGCGAG. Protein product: CASPGTNWSE. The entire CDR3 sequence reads CASPGTNWSEQYF.

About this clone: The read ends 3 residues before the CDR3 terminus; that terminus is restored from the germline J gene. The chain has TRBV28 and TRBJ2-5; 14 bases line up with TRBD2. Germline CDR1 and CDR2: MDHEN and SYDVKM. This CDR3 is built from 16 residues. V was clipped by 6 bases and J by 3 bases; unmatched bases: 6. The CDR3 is CASSTGTSGSEETQYF. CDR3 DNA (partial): TGTGCCAGCAGCACCGGGACTAGCGGGAGTGAAGAGACC.

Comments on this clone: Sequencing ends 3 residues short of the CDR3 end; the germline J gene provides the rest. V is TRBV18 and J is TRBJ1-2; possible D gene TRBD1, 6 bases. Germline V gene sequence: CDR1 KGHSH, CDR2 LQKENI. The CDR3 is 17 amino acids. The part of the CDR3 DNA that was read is TGTGCCAGCTCACCACCAATGAGCACTACAGGGCAGGGCGAC. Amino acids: CASSPPMSTTGQGD. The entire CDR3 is CASSPPMSTTGQGDYTF.

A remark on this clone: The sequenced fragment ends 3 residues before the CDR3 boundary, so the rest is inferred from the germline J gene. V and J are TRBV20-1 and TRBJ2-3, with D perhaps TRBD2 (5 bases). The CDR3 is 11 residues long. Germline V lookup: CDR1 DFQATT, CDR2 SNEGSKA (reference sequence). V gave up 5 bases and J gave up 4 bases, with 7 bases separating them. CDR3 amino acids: CSASRADTQYF. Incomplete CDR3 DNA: TGCAGTGCTTCGCGGGCAGATACG.

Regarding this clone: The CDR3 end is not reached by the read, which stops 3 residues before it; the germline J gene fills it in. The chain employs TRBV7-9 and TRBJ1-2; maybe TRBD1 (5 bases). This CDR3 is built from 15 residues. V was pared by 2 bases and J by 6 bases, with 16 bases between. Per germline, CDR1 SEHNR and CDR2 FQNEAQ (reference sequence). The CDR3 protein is CASSLYLDKENGYTF. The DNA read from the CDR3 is TGTGCCAGCAGCTTATATTTGGACAAAGAGAATGGC.

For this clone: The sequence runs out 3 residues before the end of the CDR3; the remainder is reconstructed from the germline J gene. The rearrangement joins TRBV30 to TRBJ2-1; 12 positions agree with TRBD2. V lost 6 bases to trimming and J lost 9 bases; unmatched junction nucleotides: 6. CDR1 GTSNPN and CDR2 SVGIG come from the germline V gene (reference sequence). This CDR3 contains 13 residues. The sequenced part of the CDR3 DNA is TGTGCCTGTCGACTAGCGGGAGTAAGTGAG. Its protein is CACRLAGVSE. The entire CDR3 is CACRLAGVSEQFF. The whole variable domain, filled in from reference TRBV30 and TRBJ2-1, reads SQTIHQWPATLVQPVGSPLSLECTVEGTSNPNLYWYRQAAGRGLQLLFYSVGIGQISSEVPQNLSASRPQDRQFILSSKKLLLSDSGFYLCACRLAGVSEQFFGPGTRLTVL.

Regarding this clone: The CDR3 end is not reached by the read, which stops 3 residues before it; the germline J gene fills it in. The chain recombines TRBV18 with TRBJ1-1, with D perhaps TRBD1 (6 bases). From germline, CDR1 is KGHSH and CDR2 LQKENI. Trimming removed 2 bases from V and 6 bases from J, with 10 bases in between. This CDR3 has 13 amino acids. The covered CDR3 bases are TGTGCCAGCTCACCAGATAGGGGGTCTGAA. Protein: CASSPDRGSE. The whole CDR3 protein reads CASSPDRGSEAFF. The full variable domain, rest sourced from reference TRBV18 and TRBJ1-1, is NAGVMQNPRHLVRRRGQEARLRCSPMKGHSHVYWYRQLPEEGLKFMVYLQKENIIDESGMPKERFSAEFPKEGPSILRIQQVVRGDSAAYFCASSPDRGSEAFFGQGTRLTVV.

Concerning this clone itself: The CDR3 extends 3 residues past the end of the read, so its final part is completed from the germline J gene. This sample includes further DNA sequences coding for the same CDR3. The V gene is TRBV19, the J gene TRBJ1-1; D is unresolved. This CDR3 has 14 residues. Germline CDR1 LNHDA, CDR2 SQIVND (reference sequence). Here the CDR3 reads CASSGRGTKNIAFF. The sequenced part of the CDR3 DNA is TGTGCCAGTAGCGGTCGGGGAACCAAAAACATT. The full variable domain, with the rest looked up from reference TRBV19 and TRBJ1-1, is DGGITQSPKYLFRKEGQNVTLSCEQNLNHDAMYWYRQDPGQGLRLIYYSQIVNDFQKGDIAEGYSVSREKKESFPLTVTSAQKNPTAFYLCASSGRGTKNIAFFGQGTRLTVV.

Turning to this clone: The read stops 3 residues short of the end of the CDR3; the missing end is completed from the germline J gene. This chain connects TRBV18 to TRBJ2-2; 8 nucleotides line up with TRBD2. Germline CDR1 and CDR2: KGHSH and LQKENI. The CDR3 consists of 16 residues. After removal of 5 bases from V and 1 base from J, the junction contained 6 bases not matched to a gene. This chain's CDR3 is CASSTERGMNTGELFF. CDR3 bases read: TGTGCCAGCTCAACAGAGCGGGGGATGAACACCGGGGAG.

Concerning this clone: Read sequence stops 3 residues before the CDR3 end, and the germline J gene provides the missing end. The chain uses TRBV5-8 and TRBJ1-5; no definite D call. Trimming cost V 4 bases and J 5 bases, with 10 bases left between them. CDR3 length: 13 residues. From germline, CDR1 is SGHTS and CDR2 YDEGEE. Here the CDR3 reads CASSQDTYQPQHF. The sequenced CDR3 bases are TGTGCCAGCAGCCAAGACACTTATCAGCCC. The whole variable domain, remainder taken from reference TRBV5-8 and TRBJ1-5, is EAGVTQSPTHLIKTRGQQATLRCSPISGHTSVYWYQQALGLGLQFLLWYDEGEERNRGNFPPRFSGRQFPNYSSELNVNALELEDSALYLCASSQDTYQPQHFGDGTRLSIL.

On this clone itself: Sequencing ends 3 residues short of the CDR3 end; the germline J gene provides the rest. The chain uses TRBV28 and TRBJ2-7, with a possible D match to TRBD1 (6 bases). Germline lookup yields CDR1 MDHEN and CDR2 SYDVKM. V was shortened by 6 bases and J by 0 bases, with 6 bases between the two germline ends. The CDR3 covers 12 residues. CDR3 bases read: TGTGCCAGCAGGACAGGCTCCTACGAG. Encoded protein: CASRTGSYE. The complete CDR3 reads CASRTGSYEQYF.

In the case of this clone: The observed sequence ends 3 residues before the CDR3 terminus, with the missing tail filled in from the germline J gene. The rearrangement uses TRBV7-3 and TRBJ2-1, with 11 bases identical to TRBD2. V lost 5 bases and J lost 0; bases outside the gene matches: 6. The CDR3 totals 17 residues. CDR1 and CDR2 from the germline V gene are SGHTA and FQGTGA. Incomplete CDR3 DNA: TGTGCCAGCAGCCGCACTAGCGGGGGATACTCCTACAATGAG. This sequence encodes CASSRTSGGYSYNE. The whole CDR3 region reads CASSRTSGGYSYNEQFF.

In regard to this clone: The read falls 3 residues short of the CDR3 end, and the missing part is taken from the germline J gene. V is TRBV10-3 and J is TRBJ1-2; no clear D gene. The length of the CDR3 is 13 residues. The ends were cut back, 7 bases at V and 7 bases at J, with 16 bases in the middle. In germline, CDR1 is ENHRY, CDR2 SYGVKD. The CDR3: CAITRNLEAGYTF. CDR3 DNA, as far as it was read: TGTGCCATCACACGTAATCTAGAGGCTGGC.